The 28 T cell receptor beta chains listed next were all sequenced from one sample in a study of blood T cell repertoires in COVID-19. Produced via immunoSEQ multiplex PCR; TCRdb's table is partial and in-frame only. The data show about 160,000 clones, with roughly nine tenths seen just once and roughly 19% held by the top ten. The sequenced sample was peripheral blood. The receptor set was obtained from a man in his sixties with active or convalescent COVID-19.

CDR3 protein: CASRREHTGELFF. The CDR3 DNA sequence: TGTGCCAGCCGGAGAGAGCACACCGGGGAGCTGTTTTTT. The rearrangement links TRBV19 to TRBJ2-2; no definite D call. Germline CDR1 reads LNHDA; CDR2 reads SQIVND (reference sequence). The length of the CDR3 is 13 residues. V gave up 9 bases and J gave up 3 bases, with 11 bases separating them.

Only a few counts were recorded for this clone. This chain links TRBV19 with TRBJ1-3, with no clear D. V was trimmed by 4 bases and J by 1 base, leaving 11 bases between them. The CDR3 loop spans 15 amino acids. From germline, CDR1 is LNHDA and CDR2 SQIVND (reference sequence). In nucleotides, the CDR3 is TGTGCCAGTAGTACCCTCGCGGGGTCTGGAAACACCATATATTTT. Translation: CASSTLAGSGNTIYF. The full variable domain, its missing parts supplied by reference TRBV19 and TRBJ1-3, is DGGITQSPKYLFRKEGQNVTLSCEQNLNHDAMYWYRQDPGQGLRLIYYSQIVNDFQKGDIAEGYSVSREKKESFPLTVTSAQKNPTAFYLCASSTLAGSGNTIYFGEGSWLTVV.

The chain combines TRBV29-1 with TRBJ1-1, with TRBD1 matching 9 bases. With V trimmed by 5 bases and J by 1 base, 2 bases remained unmatched. Per the germline V gene, CDR1 is SQVTM and CDR2 is ANQGSEA. The CDR3 consists of 13 residues. Here the CDR3 reads CSVQGQGNTEAFF. The CDR3 nucleotides read TGCAGCGTTCAGGGACAGGGGAACACTGAAGCTTTCTTT.

The chain joins TRBV19 to TRBJ1-2, with 7 bases fitting TRBD1. The CDR3 covers 16 residues. The J segment lost 2 bases and the V segment lost 2 bases, leaving 8 bases of the junction unmatched. Germline V gene lookup returns CDR1 LNHDA and CDR2 SQIVND (reference sequence). The CDR3 loop is CASSILRTGLNYGYTF. The CDR3 DNA reads as TGTGCCAGTAGTATACTCCGGACAGGCCTGAACTATGGCTACACCTTC.

The chain combines TRBV6-1 with TRBJ1-2, with D perhaps TRBD1 (5 bases). Germline CDR1 is MNHNS and CDR2 is SASEGT. The CDR3 is 12 residues long. With 3 bases removed from V and 7 bases from J, the gap between germline ends came to 9 bases. CDR3 coding DNA: TGTGCCAGCAGTGACGGACACCCTGGCTACACCTTC. As protein: CASSDGHPGYTF.

This sequence joins TRBV6-2 or TRBV6-3 and TRBJ1-1; D gene ambiguous. There are 12 residues in the CDR3. V was trimmed by 5 bases and J by 6 bases, leaving 10 bases between them. Germline CDR1 MNHEY, CDR2 SVGEGT. CDR3 nucleotide sequence: TGTGCCAGCAGTCCCCGTGCGTCTGAAGCTTTCTTT. This translates into CASSPRASEAFF.

The rearrangement uses TRBV19 and TRBJ1-2; perhaps TRBD1 as D (6 bases). In germline, CDR1 is LNHDA, CDR2 SQIVND (reference sequence). This CDR3 spans 15 amino acids. The V gene lost 0 bases and the J gene lost 8 bases, with 16 bases spanning the gap. The CDR3 DNA follows: TGTGCCAGTAGTATAGAGGCAGGGGAAGTCCGCGGCTACACCTTC. Protein sequence: CASSIEAGEVRGYTF.

This chain connects TRBV7-8 to TRBJ2-3; possible D gene TRBD2, 5 bases. This CDR3 is 15 amino acids long. Germline V gene lookup returns CDR1 SGHVS and CDR2 FQNEAQ. V gave up 2 bases and J gave up 0 bases, with 9 bases separating them. CDR3: CASSLFRGSTDTQYF. CDR3 coding DNA: TGTGCCAGCAGCTTATTCCGGGGTAGCACAGATACGCAGTATTTT.

The chain uses TRBV7-6 and TRBJ2-3; 9 bases match TRBD2. V was pared by 5 bases and J by 5 bases, with 17 bases of the junction left unmatched. The length of the CDR3 is 18 residues. The germline V gene encodes CDR1 SGHVS and CDR2 FNYEAQ. CDR3 nucleotide sequence: TGTGCCAGCAGCCCCCGAGCCCCCCTAGCGGGAACGGTAGATACGCAGTATTTT. Encoded protein: CASSPRAPLAGTVDTQYF.

This clone appeared once. The chain combines TRBV12-1 with TRBJ1-5. TRBV12-1 is designated a pseudogene. This CDR3 region has 17 residues. The CDR3 coding sequence is TGTGCCAGCAGCTTTCGTCCTAGTGCCACTCAGAATCAGCCCCAGCATTTT. It yields the protein CASSFRPSATQNQPQHF.

The J gene is TRBJ2-1, the V gene TRBV29-1, with 10 bases aligning to TRBD2. The V gene end was trimmed by 2 bases and the J gene end by 4 bases; junction bases not matched to a gene: 2. This CDR3 is 14 amino acids long. Germline CDR1 is SQVTM and CDR2 is ANQGSEA. The DNA for the CDR3 is TGCAGCGTTGAACGGACTAGCGGTTACAATGAGCAGTTCTTC. This translates into CSVERTSGYNEQFF.

CDR3 bases: TGTGCCAGCAGTGTGAGCGGGAGTTTCACCGGGGAGCTGTTTTTT. This translates into CASSVSGSFTGELFF. The rearrangement uses TRBV2 and TRBJ2-2; 8 bases map to TRBD2. CDR1 and CDR2 (germline): SNHLY, FYNNEI. The trim removed 4 bases at V and 4 bases at J, leaving 5 bases unmatched. The CDR3 sequence is 15 residues long.

The chain uses TRBV5-4 and TRBJ2-7; 11 bases align to TRBD2. The CDR3 loop spans 15 amino acids. With V trimmed by 3 bases and J by 4 bases, 6 bases remained unmatched. Per germline, CDR1 SGHNT and CDR2 YYREEE (reference sequence). CDR3 nucleotide sequence: TGTGCCAGCAGCTCCCTTAGCGGGGGGGCTTACGAGCAGTACTTC. Its translation is CASSSLSGGAYEQYF.

V usage is TRBV4-1 and J usage is TRBJ2-7; perhaps TRBD2 as D (6 bases). This CDR3 is 15 amino acids long. Germline CDR1 reads MGHRA; CDR2 reads YSYEKL. V lost 1 base and J 4 bases, leaving 14 bases between the germline ends. The CDR3, as DNA: TGCGCCAGCAGCCAAGGATTCGGGACTCCATACGAGCAGTACTTC. This gives the protein CASSQGFGTPYEQYF.

The chain recombines TRBV12-3 or TRBV12-4 with TRBJ1-4; 7 bases fit TRBD1. Unmatched junction bases numbered 2, after V lost 3 bases and J lost 7 bases. The CDR3 extends over 13 amino acids. CDR3 amino acids: CASSFGDSEKLFF. The CDR3 DNA is TGTGCCAGCAGTTTTGGGGACAGTGAAAAACTGTTTTTT.

There are a few counts of this clone. The genes are TRBV3-1 (or the pseudogene TRBV3-2) and TRBJ1-2; 8 nucleotides agree with TRBD1. Germline-derived CDR1 and CDR2 are LGHDT and YNNKEL (reference sequence). The CDR3 has 13 residues. Losses at the gene ends were 1 base for V and 8 bases for J; bases not matched to a gene: 3. For the CDR3, the DNA is TGTGCCAGCAGCCAAGGGACAGGGCAAGGCTACACCTTC. Translating gives CASSQGTGQGYTF.

The sample holds one count of this clone. V usage is TRBV27 and J usage is TRBJ2-3; D may be TRBD2 (5 bases). Germline CDR1 is MNHEY and CDR2 is SMNVEV (reference sequence). The CDR3 is 15 amino acids. V was shortened by 3 bases and J by 0 bases, with 10 bases between the two germline ends. The CDR3 reads CASSFKRLSTDTQYF. The CDR3 nucleotides are TGTGCCAGCAGTTTCAAGCGGTTAAGCACAGATACGCAGTATTTT.

In this sample, this clone turned up a few times. J is TRBJ2-3 and V is TRBV19; 8 nucleotides align to TRBD2. V was pared by 4 bases and J by 3 bases, with 3 bases of the junction left unmatched. Germline V CDR1 and CDR2: LNHDA, SQIVND (reference sequence). CDR3 length: 14 amino acids. CDR3 nucleotide sequence: TGTGCCAGTAGTACGGGACTAGGAACAGATACGCAGTATTTT. This translates into CASSTGLGTDTQYF.

This sequence joins TRBV5-8 and TRBJ1-2; D possibly corresponds to TRBD1 (6 bases). This CDR3 has 15 amino acids. Germline V gene lookup returns CDR1 SGHTS and CDR2 YDEGEE. Trimming cost V 0 bases and J 4 bases, with 13 bases left between them. The CDR3 nucleotides read TGTGCCAGCAGCTTGGCGGCAGGGGATACCTATGGCTACACCTTC. As protein: CASSLAAGDTYGYTF. The full variable domain, with the rest looked up from reference TRBV5-8 and TRBJ1-2, is EAGVTQSPTHLIKTRGQQATLRCSPISGHTSVYWYQQALGLGLQFLLWYDEGEERNRGNFPPRFSGRQFPNYSSELNVNALELEDSALYLCASSLAAGDTYGYTFGSGTRLTVV.

This clone was recorded only once. This chain uses TRBV19 with TRBJ1-1, with TRBD1 as a possible D gene (6 bases). Between the trimmed V and J ends, which lost 5 bases and 7 bases, there was a span of 17 bases. The CDR3 consists of 14 residues. Germline CDR1 and CDR2: LNHDA and SQIVND (reference sequence). The CDR3 coding sequence is TGTGCCAGTAGTCCTGGGGGGGGCCGTGATGAAGCTTTCTTT. Protein: CASSPGGGRDEAFF.

The chain couples TRBV19 to TRBJ1-1; 7 bases align to TRBD1. The CDR3 length is 15 residues. The V gene's germline CDR1 is LNHDA and CDR2 SQIVND (reference sequence). Trimming took 6 bases from V and 1 from J; bases not matched to a gene: 8. CDR3: CASRRQGQWNTEAFF. DNA for the CDR3: TGTGCCAGTAGACGACAGGGTCAGTGGAACACTGAAGCTTTCTTT.

CDR3 DNA: TGTGCCAGCAGTTACGCTCTAAATGAAAAACTGTTTTTT. It codes for CASSYALNEKLFF. The chain recombines TRBV6-5 with TRBJ1-4; D not certain. CDR3 size: 13 residues. Trimming removed 2 bases from V and 5 bases from J, with 6 bases in between. In germline, CDR1 is MNHEY, CDR2 SVGAGI.

The rearrangement joins TRBV23-1 to TRBJ2-4; 7 bases match TRBD1. TRBV23-1 is designated an ORF whose function remains uncertain. The CDR3 contains 13 residues. After removal of 6 bases from V and 5 bases from J, the junction contained 4 bases not matched to a gene. DNA of the CDR3: TGCGCCAGCAGCCGGGACAGTGAAAACATTCAGTACTTC. Encoded protein: CASSRDSENIQYF.

The chain has TRBV3-1 (or the pseudogene TRBV3-2) and TRBJ2-3, with 7 positions matching TRBD2. The ends lost 6 bases at V and 0 bases at J; junction bases unmatched: 6. This CDR3 spans 15 amino acids. Germline CDR1 is LGHDT and CDR2 is YNNKEL (reference sequence). As DNA, the CDR3 is TGTGCCAGCAGTAGCAGCGGGGATAGCACAGATACGCAGTATTTT. Amino acids: CASSSSGDSTDTQYF.

In DNA, the CDR3 is TGTGCCAGCATTGCGACAGGTGTTTACGAGCAGTACTTC. It is translated as CASIATGVYEQYF. The V call is TRBV2, the J call TRBJ2-7; TRBD1 might be the D (6 bases). The V end lost 7 bases, the J end lost 4 bases, and 14 bases lay between the germline ends. CDR1 is SNHLY and CDR2 is FYNNEI in the germline V gene. The CDR3 length is 13 residues.

This chain uses TRBV4-1 with TRBJ2-7; 8 nucleotides agree with TRBD1. The CDR3 spans 14 residues. V was pared by 5 bases and J by 1 base, with 4 bases of the junction left unmatched. Germline values: CDR1 MGHRA, CDR2 YSYEKL. This CDR3 reads CASSARTGSYEQYF. CDR3 DNA: TGCGCCAGCAGCGCCCGGACAGGGTCCTACGAGCAGTACTTC.

The chain links TRBV6-1 to TRBJ2-7, with TRBD2 matching over 9 bases. The CDR3 totals 14 residues. V was clipped by 7 bases and J by 5 bases; unmatched bases: 9. Germline-derived CDR1 and CDR2 are MNHNS and SASEGT. CDR3 sequence reads: CASMDAGGFNEQYF. The CDR3 nucleotides read TGTGCCAGCATGGACGCGGGGGGGTTCAACGAGCAGTACTTC.

V is TRBV6-5 and J is TRBJ1-4, with TRBD1 identical over 9 bases. This CDR3 comprises 14 residues. V dropped 6 bases and J dropped 7; count of bases not matched to a gene: 6. From germline, CDR1 is MNHEY and CDR2 SVGAGI. In nucleotides, the CDR3 is TGTGCCAGCAGCTCGGACAGGGGCGGTGAAAAACTGTTTTTT. Its translation is CASSSDRGGEKLFF.